This is a list of T cell receptor beta chains from one sample in a study of cytomegalovirus exposure and HLA in healthy donors. The repertoire was sequenced with immunoSEQ multiplex PCR; TCRdb's copy has only in-frame clones and lacks some. The sample contains 250,000 to 300,000 clones, 70% to 90% of which appear only once. The sample consisted of PBMCs. These receptor sequences come from a woman aged 35 to 49 in good health and CMV-seropositive. Both conserved end residues are trimmed from each CDR3. A D gene is named only where the DNA matches it firmly. Some rows have no size entry. The others give once, few or many, or a class for an expanded clone.

TRBD1 TRBV27 once ASSLSFPGTASSSYEQY
. TRBV13 few ASSFRVTKNIQY
. TRBV19 . ASSYKRDGLNQPQH
TRBD2 TRBV7-9 . ASSLDGGRGGGELF
. TRBV27 . ASSSSRLDPYVHEQF
. TRBV28 . ASSLPPSNYGYT
TRBD1 TRBV30 . ATHRGRVTEAF
. TRBV28 . ASSPHPPEGGGYT
. TRBV4-3 . ASSQDIQDYLYEQY
TRBD1 TRBV13 few ASSSGGANEQF